Following are 25 T cell receptor beta chains from one sample sequenced in a study of regulatory dendritic cells for organ transplantation. Method: immunoSEQ multiplex PCR; TCRdb's copy keeps in-frame clones and lacks some. The profile shows approximately 35,000 clones, approximately 88% of them singletons. The sample comprised naive CD4+ T cells from blood. Subset of the sample: CD45RA+ naive T cells. Every receptor here comes from a human donor in good health.

This chain uses TRBV11-3 with TRBJ2-7; TRBD1 is a possible D gene (6 bases). Germline V gives CDR1 SGHNT, CDR2 YENEEA. Trimming left V 0 bases short and J 7 bases short, with 10 bases between. There are 13 residues in the CDR3. The CDR3 loop reads CASSLDSDREQYF. CDR3 bases: TGTGCCAGCAGCTTAGATTCCGACAGGGAGCAGTACTTC. Full variable domain (remainder filled in from reference TRBV11-3 and TRBJ2-7): EAGVVQSPRYKIIEKKQPVAFWCNPISGHNTLYWYLQNLGQGPELLIRYENEEAVDDSQLPKDRFSAERLKGVDSTLKIQPAELGDSAVYLCASSLDSDREQYFGPGTRLTVT.

V usage is TRBV2 and J usage is TRBJ2-7, with D possibly TRBD2 on 6 matching bases. V lost 6 bases, J lost 0 bases, and 15 bases lay in between. Germline assignment: CDR1 SNHLY and CDR2 FYNNEI. This CDR3 contains 15 residues. The CDR3 coding sequence is TGTGCCAGCAGAAACCGACAGACTAGCTCCTACGAGCAGTACTTC. This codes for CASRNRQTSSYEQYF.

The chain is built from TRBV5-4 and TRBJ1-2; D may be TRBD1 (5 bases). From germline, CDR1 is SGHNT and CDR2 YYREEE (reference sequence). Between the trimmed V and J ends, which lost 1 base and 1 base, there was a span of 14 bases. CDR3 length equals 16 residues. CDR3 in amino acids: CASSLTGTGYNYGYTF. CDR3 in DNA: TGTGCCAGCAGCTTGACCGGGACGGGCTATAACTATGGCTACACCTTC.

The gene calls are TRBV6-1 and TRBJ2-3, with a tentative D call TRBD1 (6 bases). V was trimmed by 3 bases and J by 2 bases, leaving 12 bases between them. The CDR3 contains 15 residues. Germline values: CDR1 MNHNS, CDR2 SASEGT. The DNA for the CDR3 is TGTGCCAGCAGTGATGAGGGGGTGGACACAGATACGCAGTATTTT. It is translated as CASSDEGVDTDTQYF.

This clone was found once. The chain is built from TRBV6-5 and TRBJ1-4, with 8 positions matching TRBD1. The CDR3 loop spans 15 amino acids. Germline values: CDR1 MNHEY, CDR2 SVGAGI. The ends lost 4 bases at V and 2 bases at J; junction bases unmatched: 3. The CDR3 region has the DNA TGTGCCAGCAGTTGGACAGGGTTGACTAATGAAAAACTGTTTTTT. It translates to CASSWTGLTNEKLFF.

V and J are TRBV15 and TRBJ1-1; 7 positions agree with TRBD1. There are 13 residues in the CDR3. V shed 3 bases, J shed 9 bases, and the junction held 7 bases outside the gene matches. Germline loops: CDR1 LNHNV, CDR2 YYDKDF (reference sequence). The CDR3 loop reads CATSRNNRGKAFF. CDR3 DNA: TGTGCCACCAGCAGGAACAACAGGGGAAAAGCTTTCTTT.

The rearrangement uses TRBV6-4 and TRBJ1-1; 7 nucleotides align to TRBD1. Germline CDR1 MRHNA, CDR2 SNTAGT. This CDR3 has 12 amino acids. The V and J ends lost 6 bases and 7 bases, in that order; junction bases with no gene match: 5. The CDR3 here is CASRQGSGEAFF. CDR3 DNA: TGTGCCAGCAGACAGGGGAGTGGTGAAGCTTTCTTT.

The rearrangement uses TRBV7-2 and TRBJ2-1; D not resolved. Germline CDR1 and CDR2: SGHTA and FQGNSA. This CDR3 is built from 13 residues. V was cut by 2 bases and J by 4 bases, with 6 bases left in between. The CDR3, as DNA: TGTGCCAGCAGCTTAAATTCGTACAATGAGCAGTTCTTC. This codes for CASSLNSYNEQFF.

The chain employs TRBV4-1 and TRBJ2-1; 8 bases agree with TRBD1. Germline CDR1 MGHRA, CDR2 YSYEKL. The CDR3 is 13 amino acids. Trimming removed 5 bases from V and 9 bases from J; junction bases left unmatched: 6. The CDR3 DNA reads TGCGCCAGCAGCTTCGGACAGGGCCCTGAGCAGTTCTTC. Amino acid sequence: CASSFGQGPEQFF.

The chain combines TRBV18 with TRBJ1-2, with 8 bases that match TRBD1. The ends lost 4 bases at V and 2 bases at J; junction bases unmatched: 12. The germline V gene has CDR1 KGHSH and CDR2 LQKENI. CDR3 length: 17 amino acids. The CDR3 loop is CASSQIVKRDRNYGYTF. As DNA, the CDR3 is TGTGCCAGCTCACAAATCGTGAAGAGGGACAGGAACTATGGCTACACCTTC.

This chain links TRBV6-5 with TRBJ2-7; the match to TRBD1 covers 8 bases. With V trimmed by 4 bases and J by 1 base, 6 bases remained unmatched. There are 15 residues in the CDR3. Germline V CDR1 and CDR2: MNHEY, SVGAGI. CDR3 in DNA: TGTGCCAGCAGTTCCGTTCGGACAGGGTCCTACGAGCAGTACTTC. It is translated as CASSSVRTGSYEQYF.

The rearrangement joins TRBV5-4 to TRBJ2-3, with TRBD2 identical over 9 bases. The CDR3 is 16 residues long. J was trimmed by 2 bases and V by 3 bases; bases with no gene match: 7. Per germline, CDR1 SGHNT and CDR2 YYREEE (reference sequence). The CDR3 nucleotides are TGTGCCAGCAGCTCGACGCGGGGGGGATTCACAGATACGCAGTATTTT. It is translated as CASSSTRGGFTDTQYF.

The rearrangement links TRBV28 to TRBJ2-5, with 7 positions matching TRBD2. Per the germline V gene, CDR1 is MDHEN and CDR2 is SYDVKM. The CDR3 totals 15 residues. V lost 6 bases to trimming and J lost 2 bases; unmatched junction nucleotides: 9. This chain's CDR3 is CASSPELARQETQYF. The DNA for the CDR3 is TGTGCCAGCAGCCCAGAACTAGCGAGGCAAGAGACCCAGTACTTC.

The chain employs TRBV5-5 and TRBJ2-7; TRBD1 aligns across 7 bases. The V segment lost 4 bases and the J segment 2 bases; nucleotides outside the gene matches: 6. Germline-derived CDR1 and CDR2 are SGHKS and YYEKEE (reference sequence). The CDR3 covers 14 residues. The CDR3 DNA is TGTGCCAGCAGCAGAGGACAGGTTACCTACGAGCAGTACTTC. This gives the protein CASSRGQVTYEQYF.

This chain connects TRBV11-1 to TRBJ2-5, with D perhaps TRBD2 (6 bases). The V end was cut by 4 bases, the J end by 4 bases, with 13 bases between. The CDR3 is 14 residues long. Germline loops: CDR1 SGHAT, CDR2 FQDESV (reference sequence). The CDR3 is CASSSGTFGETQYF. CDR3 DNA sequence: TGTGCCAGCAGCTCCGGGACTTTCGGAGAGACCCAGTACTTC. The complete variable domain, with remaining parts taken from reference TRBV11-1 and TRBJ2-5, reads EAEVAQSPRYKITEKSQAVAFWCDPISGHATLYWYRQILGQGPELLVQFQDESVVDDSQLPKDRFSAERLKGVDSTLKIQPAELGDSAMYLCASSSGTFGETQYFGPGTRLLVL.

This rearrangement joins TRBV29-1 to TRBJ2-1; no definite D call. Germline assignment: CDR1 SQVTM and CDR2 ANQGSEA. Trimming pared 6 bases from V and 0 bases from J, leaving 12 bases between. The CDR3 is 14 amino acids. The CDR3 reads CSVETVSSYNEQFF. The CDR3 coding sequence is TGCAGCGTCGAAACAGTGAGCTCCTACAATGAGCAGTTCTTC.

This rearrangement joins TRBV5-4 to TRBJ2-5; D call uncertain. TRBJ2-7 explains the end of the DNA better; the J call may be wrong. Per germline, CDR1 SGHNT and CDR2 YYREEE (reference sequence). The CDR3 has 14 residues. The CDR3 loop is CASSFKDPPYEQYF. CDR3 sequence (DNA): TGTGCCAGCAGCTTTAAGGACCCACCCTACGAGCAGTACTTC.

V gene TRBV5-8 combines with J gene TRBJ2-3, with D unresolved. Germline V gene sequence: CDR1 SGHTS, CDR2 YDEGEE. The V and J ends lost 2 bases and 5 bases respectively, with 9 bases between them. This CDR3 is built from 13 residues. CDR3: CASSFVIGDTQYF. In DNA form, the CDR3 reads TGTGCCAGCAGCTTTGTTATTGGAGATACGCAGTATTTT.

The rearrangement uses TRBV9 and TRBJ1-1; D is unclear. This CDR3 has 14 residues. Per the germline V gene, CDR1 is SGDLS and CDR2 is YYNGEE. V lost 1 base to trimming and J lost 2 bases, with 9 bases between them. CDR3 sequence (DNA): TGTGCCAGCAGCGTAACAAGCCAAAACACTGAAGCTTTCTTT. Amino acids: CASSVTSQNTEAFF.

The chain uses TRBV11-2 and TRBJ2-7, with TRBD1 identical over 7 bases. V was pared by 1 base and J by 10 bases, with 7 bases of the junction left unmatched. Germline V gene lookup returns CDR1 SGHAT and CDR2 FQNNGV. There are 13 residues in the CDR3. This CDR3 reads CASSLGTGVGQYF. For the CDR3, the DNA is TGTGCCAGCAGCTTAGGCACAGGGGTCGGTCAGTACTTC.

V gene TRBV7-2 combines with J gene TRBJ1-2; a weak D match, TRBD1 (5 bases). CDR1 is SGHTA, CDR2 FQGNSA, per germline. CDR3 size: 12 residues. V shed 2 bases and J shed 7 bases, with 8 bases lying between them. For the CDR3, the DNA is TGTGCCAGCAGCTTACGGGGGAGTGGCTACACCTTC. It codes for CASSLRGSGYTF.

The gene calls are TRBV9 and TRBJ1-3; D uncertain. Germline CDR1 and CDR2: SGDLS and YYNGEE. The CDR3 length is 14 residues. The germline V and J ends were trimmed by 2 bases and 0 bases, with 6 bases remaining between them. This chain's CDR3 is CASSVTVSGNTIYF. The CDR3 DNA follows: TGTGCCAGCAGCGTTACAGTCTCTGGAAACACCATATATTTT.

The V gene is TRBV6-5, the J gene TRBJ1-1; TRBD1 might be the D (6 bases). CDR1 is MNHEY, CDR2 SVGAGI, per germline. The CDR3 runs to 11 residues. V was cut by 7 bases and J by 11 bases, with 14 bases left in between. The CDR3 DNA reads as TGTGCCAGCACCGGAACAGGGAGCGCTTTCTTT. This encodes CASTGTGSAFF.

The chain couples TRBV29-1 to TRBJ2-1; no reliable D call. The CDR3 is 14 amino acids. Trimming pared 7 bases from V and 12 bases from J, leaving 25 bases between. The germline gives CDR1 SQVTM, CDR2 ANQGSEA. CDR3 in DNA: TGCAGCGGGATTAGTTTCACCCCGGCAGAGAGGCAGTTCTTC. Its translation is CSGISFTPAERQFF.

The chain carries TRBV6-5 and TRBJ1-4; D is ambiguous. Germline V gene data show CDR1 as MNHEY and CDR2 as SVGAGI. V dropped 6 bases and J dropped 10 bases, with 15 bases sitting between them. This CDR3 comprises 13 residues. CDR3 bases: TGTGCCAGCAGCCCCGGTAGTGAGGCAAAACTGTTTTTT. As protein: CASSPGSEAKLFF.